Listed below are T cell receptor beta chains from one sample, sequenced in a study of T cells in tumors and immune-related adverse events. TCRdb's table, derived via immunoSEQ multiplex PCR, lists solely in-frame clones and lacks some. The sample has under 8,500 clones, roughly 94% seen once. The material sequenced was lymph node tissue, taken from a patient treated with anti-PD-1 therapy. These receptor sequences come from a female donor with metastatic renal cell carcinoma. CDR3s include the opening cysteine and the closing phenylalanine or tryptophan. A D gene is named only where the DNA matches it firmly. Clone size appears in some rows only: once, few, many, or a class for an expanded clone.

>TRBV6-5|-|TRBJ1-1|-|13
CASSRYRNTEAFF
TGTGCCAGCAGCCGCTACAGGAACACTGAAGCTTTCTTT
>TRBV23-1|-|TRBJ2-1|-|15
CASSQNGGTYNEQFF
TGCGCCAGCAGTCAGAACGGGGGTACCTACAATGAGCAGTTCTTC
>TRBV6-5|-|TRBJ2-1|TRBD2|15
CASSYDISGVFGQFF
TGTGCCAGCAGTTACGATATTAGCGGGGTCTTTGGGCAGTTCTTC
>TRBV18|-|TRBJ2-3|-|16
CASSPTGPISTDTQYF
TGTGCCAGCTCACCTACGGGACCCATCAGCACAGATACGCAGTATTTT
>TRBV18|-|TRBJ2-2|-|13
CASSQRGAGELFF
TGTGCCAGCTCACAAAGAGGTGCCGGGGAGCTGTTTTTT
>TRBV6-5|-|TRBJ2-7|TRBD1|15
CASSSNGQGLHEQYF
TGTGCCAGCAGTTCTAATGGACAGGGACTCCACGAGCAGTACTTC
>TRBV4-1|few|TRBJ1-5|-|15
CASSPLEVTNQPQHF
TGCGCCAGCAGCCCCTTGGAAGTAACCAATCAGCCCCAGCATTTT
>TRBV30|-|TRBJ1-1|-|13
CAWSVSVNTEAFF
TGTGCCTGGAGTGTATCAGTCAACACTGAAGCTTTCTTT
>TRBV5-4|-|TRBJ2-7|-|13
CASSWTRSDEQYF
TGTGCCAGCAGCTGGACAAGAAGCGACGAGCAGTACTTC
>TRBV4-3|-|TRBJ2-7|-|15
CASSQDWVGKYEQYF
TGCGCCAGCAGCCAAGATTGGGTCGGGAAGTACGAGCAGTACTTC
>TRBV7-6|-|TRBJ2-7|TRBD2|15
CASSLGLAGGYEQYF
TGTGCCAGCAGCTTAGGACTAGCGGGGGGGTACGAGCAGTACTTC
>TRBV7-2|-|TRBJ1-3|-|14
CASSSYLEVDTIYF
TGTGCCAGCAGCTCGTACCTGGAGGTAGACACCATATATTTT
>TRBV9|once|TRBJ2-4|-|16
CASSAGATFGKNIQYF
TGTGCCAGCAGTGCGGGGGCGACTTTCGGTAAAAACATTCAGTACTTC
>TRBV12-5|-|TRBJ2-3|TRBD1|16
CASGLGTDRATDTQYF
TGTGCTAGTGGTTTGGGAACCGACAGGGCTACAGATACGCAGTATTTT
>TRBV6-5|once|TRBJ2-2|-|13
CASRPAQPGELFF
TGTGCCAGCAGACCCGCACAACCGGGGGAGCTGTTTTTT
>TRBV6-6|-|TRBJ2-2|-|14
CASSRLQGTGELFF
TGTGCCAGCAGCCGACTACAGGGTACCGGGGAGCTGTTTTTT
>TRBV19|-|TRBJ2-7|-|14
CASSIVGSSYEQYF
TGTGCCAGTAGTATCGTCGGGAGCTCCTACGAGCAGTACTTC
>TRBV6-6|-|TRBJ2-1|-|15
CASSPTGGHYNEQFF
TGTGCCAGCAGTCCAACCGGGGGCCACTACAATGAGCAGTTCTTC
>TRBV5-6|-|TRBJ1-4|-|13
CASSFGFNEKLFF
TGTGCCAGCAGCTTTGGATTTAATGAAAAACTGTTTTTT
>TRBV6-4|-|TRBJ2-6|TRBD1|16
CASSMTGGSGANVLTF
TGTGCCAGCAGTATGACAGGGGGCTCTGGGGCCAACGTCCTGACTTTC
>TRBV11-2|-|TRBJ1-6|-|16
CASSFTGKAYNSPLHF
TGTGCCAGCAGCTTCACAGGGAAAGCTTATAATTCACCCCTCCACTTT
>TRBV10-3|-|TRBJ2-7|TRBD2|19
CAISESNMRLAGGTYEQYF
TGTGCCATCAGTGAGTCAAATATGAGGCTAGCGGGGGGAACCTACGAGCAGTACTTC
>TRBV6-5|-|TRBJ1-1|-|13
CASSYARRGEAFF
TGTGCCAGCAGTTACGCTCGAAGGGGGGAAGCTTTCTTT
>TRBV25-1|-|TRBJ1-5|-|14
CASSEEGYNQPQHF
TGTGCCAGCAGTGAAGAGGGCTACAATCAGCCCCAGCATTTT
>TRBV5-6|-|TRBJ1-1|-|14
CASSQGHGGTEAFF
TGTGCCAGCAGCCAGGGACATGGAGGGACTGAAGCTTTCTTT
>TRBV18|-|TRBJ2-5|TRBD1|14
CASSPRDSKETQYF
TGTGCCAGCTCACCTAGGGACAGTAAAGAGACCCAGTACTTC
>TRBV7-2|-|TRBJ1-1|-|16
CASSRVAGQIFTEAFF
TGTGCCAGCAGCCGGGTGGCGGGACAAATATTCACTGAAGCTTTCTTT
>TRBV21-1|-|TRBJ1-4|-|13
CASSSGTGEKLFF
TGTGCCAGCAGCTCCGGGACAGGAGAAAAACTGTTTTTT
>TRBV7-6|once|TRBJ2-3|-|16
CASSAPRARATDTQYF
TGTGCCAGCAGCGCCCCCAGGGCCAGGGCGACAGATACGCAGTATTTT
>TRBV28|-|TRBJ1-1|-|13
CASGLTGNTEAFF
TGTGCCAGCGGATTGACAGGAAACACTGAAGCTTTCTTT
>TRBV18|-|TRBJ1-6|-|14
CASSPPRDNSPLHF
TGTGCCAGCTCACCACCCAGAGATAATTCACCCCTCCACTTT
>TRBV5-1|-|TRBJ2-7|TRBD2|16
CASSRGGWREEYEQYF
TGCGCCAGCAGCCGGGGGGGCTGGAGGGAGGAGTACGAGCAGTACTTC
>TRBV19|few|TRBJ1-4|-|16
CASSRAGSNSNEKLFF
TGTGCCAGTAGTAGGGCAGGTAGTAATAGCAATGAAAAACTGTTTTTT
>TRBV4-1|-|TRBJ1-5|-|15
CASSQGWGDNQPQHF
TGCGCCAGCAGCCAAGGATGGGGAGACAATCAGCCCCAGCATTTT
>TRBV21-1|-|TRBJ1-2|-|16
CASSKVEQESNYGYTF
TGTGCCAGCAGCAAAGTGGAGCAAGAGTCTAACTATGGCTACACCTTC
>TRBV6-4|-|TRBJ2-2|TRBD2|15
CASSLGAGGTGELFF
TGTGCCAGCAGTTTAGGTGCGGGAGGCACCGGGGAGCTGTTTTTT
>TRBV19|few|TRBJ2-7|-|14
CATNEGGRPWEQYF
TGTGCCACCAACGAGGGGGGGCGCCCCTGGGAGCAGTACTTC
>TRBV11-2|-|TRBJ2-1|-|13
CASSLVSHNEQFF
TGTGCCAGCAGCTTAGTCAGCCACAATGAGCAGTTCTTC
>TRBV11-2|-|TRBJ1-2|TRBD1|15
CASSLDARGGYGYTF
TGTGCCAGCAGCTTAGATGCCAGGGGGGGCTATGGCTACACCTTC
>TRBV7-9|-|TRBJ2-3|-|15
CASRTRGPGADTQYF
TGTGCCAGCAGAACGCGGGGGCCGGGAGCAGATACGCAGTATTTT
>TRBV5-4|-|TRBJ1-2|-|13
CASSLIPVYGYTF
TGTGCCAGCAGCTTGATCCCAGTCTATGGCTACACCTTC
>TRBV10-1|-|TRBJ2-7|-|11
CATWDGYEQYF
TGCGCCACCTGGGACGGCTACGAGCAGTACTTC
>TRBV5-1|-|TRBJ2-7|TRBD2|14
CASSDGGAIYEQYF
TGCGCCAGCAGCGACGGGGGGGCAATATACGAGCAGTACTTC
>TRBV7-9|-|TRBJ1-2|-|15
CASSLGGLNNYGYTF
TGTGCCAGCAGCTTAGGGGGACTCAATAACTATGGCTACACCTTC